The next 15 T cell receptor beta chains were all read from a single sample in a study of shared clonotypes between healthy human individuals. The repertoire was sequenced with immunoSEQ multiplex PCR; TCRdb's copy has only in-frame clones and lacks some. The sample lists 2.3 million or so clones, 90% to 95% seen once, with about 0.41% in the top ten. Sequenced material: naive CD4+ T cells from PBMCs. Subset given: CD45RA+ positively selected. The receptors come from a man between 18 and 35 years old in good health. Some clones in this sample may be carry-over from other donors' samples.

The chain is built from TRBV28 and TRBJ2-4; D is unresolved. The CDR3 is 15 residues long. V was shortened by 7 bases and J by 0 bases, with 13 bases between the two germline ends. The germline gives CDR1 MDHEN, CDR2 SYDVKM. CDR3 residues: CASIRSGKAKNIQYF. In DNA form, the CDR3 reads TGTGCCAGCATTCGGAGTGGAAAAGCCAAAAACATTCAGTACTTC.

The chain couples TRBV21-1 to TRBJ2-1. TRBV21-1 is designated a pseudogene. The CDR3 is made up of 14 amino acids. The CDR3 DNA sequence: TGTGCCAGCAGCGCCTATGGGTATTACAATGAGCAGTTCTTC. Protein product: CASSAYGYYNEQFF.

The chain uses TRBV19 and TRBJ2-1; TRBD2 aligns across 8 bases. CDR1 and CDR2 (germline): LNHDA, SQIVND (reference sequence). V shed 5 bases, J shed 4 bases, and the junction held 7 bases outside the gene matches. The CDR3 runs to 15 residues. As DNA, the CDR3 is TGTGCCAGTAGTGTAACTAGCGGTTGGTACAATGAGCAGTTCTTC. Protein product: CASSVTSGWYNEQFF.

Notes on this clone: At the DNA level, this CDR3 is encoded by other sequences in the same sample as well. This rearrangement joins TRBV5-4 to TRBJ2-4, with D tentatively TRBD1 (6 bases). The CDR3 contains 15 residues. CDR1 SGHNT and CDR2 YYREEE come from the germline V gene (reference sequence). V shed 3 bases and J shed 2 bases, with 12 bases lying between them. For the CDR3, the DNA is TGTGCCAGCAGCTCGACACAGGGTTCCAAAAACATTCAGTACTTC. Translated: CASSSTQGSKNIQYF.

The rearrangement uses TRBV18 and TRBJ2-3; a possible D gene is TRBD2 (6 bases). V was cut by 4 bases and J by 4 bases, with 24 bases left in between. From germline, CDR1 is KGHSH and CDR2 LQKENI. The CDR3 runs to 18 residues. The CDR3 sequence is CASSQYQGLGRGADTQYF. The CDR3 nucleotides are TGTGCCAGCTCACAATACCAAGGACTCGGGAGAGGGGCAGATACGCAGTATTTT.

The V call is TRBV7-6, the J call TRBJ2-1; TRBD2 aligns across 8 bases. This CDR3 has 15 amino acids. The trim removed 3 bases at V and 6 bases at J, leaving 7 bases unmatched. Germline-derived CDR1 and CDR2 are SGHVS and FNYEAQ. The CDR3 region has the DNA TGTGCCAGCAGCTTTCTCTCCGGGAGGGCCAATGAGCAGTTCTTC. Its translation is CASSFLSGRANEQFF.

This chain joins TRBV7-8 and TRBJ2-4; TRBD2 aligns across 10 bases. Per the germline V gene, CDR1 is SGHVS and CDR2 is FQNEAQ. The CDR3 length is 18 residues. V was pared by 0 bases and J by 4 bases, with 9 bases of the junction left unmatched. The DNA for the CDR3 is TGTGCCAGCAGCTTAGCCCGATCTAGCGGGAGTCAAAAAAACATTCAGTACTTC. Its protein product is CASSLARSSGSQKNIQYF.

The chain joins TRBV5-1 to TRBJ2-1; 12 nucleotides align to TRBD2. Germline assignment: CDR1 SGHRS and CDR2 YFSETQ. V trimming: 8 bases; J trimming: 5 bases; junction bases outside the gene matches: 8. The CDR3 covers 15 residues. CDR3 amino acids: CASSRLAGVDNEQFF. CDR3 sequence (DNA): TGCGCCAGTAGCCGACTAGCGGGGGTTGACAATGAGCAGTTCTTC.

The V gene is TRBV2, the J gene TRBJ2-7; D is tentatively TRBD1 or TRBD2 (5 bases each). CDR1 is SNHLY, CDR2 FYNNEI, per germline. With 7 bases removed from V and 5 bases from J, the gap between germline ends came to 24 bases. The CDR3 totals 16 residues. The CDR3 reads CASTTTAVSRGNEQYF. As DNA, the CDR3 is TGTGCCAGCACTACGACAGCGGTCAGCCGGGGAAACGAGCAGTACTTC.

J is TRBJ1-2 and V is TRBV5-1; 11 bases are shared with TRBD1. Trimming removed 3 bases from V and 8 bases from J; junction bases left unmatched: 9. The CDR3 extends over 15 amino acids. Germline CDR1 SGHRS, CDR2 YFSETQ. The CDR3 DNA reads as TGCGCCAGCAGCTCCAATCCGGACAGGGGGCAAGGCTACACCTTC. This gives the protein CASSSNPDRGQGYTF.

The V call is TRBV5-1, the J call TRBJ2-2; D gene unclear. Trimming pared 1 base from V and 1 base from J, leaving 11 bases between. Per germline, CDR1 SGHRS and CDR2 YFSETQ. This CDR3 is 16 amino acids long. CDR3 amino acids: CASSLLPTGNTGELFF. Here the CDR3 DNA reads TGCGCCAGCAGCTTGTTACCTACCGGGAACACCGGGGAGCTGTTTTTT. The full variable domain, with the rest looked up from reference TRBV5-1 and TRBJ2-2, is KAGVTQTPRYLIKTRGQQVTLSCSPISGHRSVSWYQQTPGQGLQFLFEYFSETQRNKGNFPGRFSGRQFSNSRSEMNVSTLELGDSALYLCASSLLPTGNTGELFFGEGSRLTVL.

This CDR3 is CASSPAKAGAAEEDTQYF. The CDR3, as DNA: TGCGCCAGCAGCCCGGCGAAGGCGGGGGCCGCTGAGGAGGATACGCAGTATTTT. The chain joins TRBV5-1 to TRBJ2-3; possible D gene TRBD2, 7 bases. Germline V gene lookup returns CDR1 SGHRS and CDR2 YFSETQ. V dropped 4 bases and J dropped 6 bases, with 27 bases sitting between them. CDR3 length equals 18 residues.

This clone has a handful of counts. The genes are TRBV18 and TRBJ1-1; 7 positions agree with TRBD1. V was pared by 8 bases and J by 5 bases, with 8 bases of the junction left unmatched. The CDR3 sequence is 13 residues long. Germline V gene data show CDR1 as KGHSH and CDR2 as LQKENI. The CDR3 bases are TGTGCCAGCCAAACGACAGGGCGAACTGAAGCTTTCTTT. Protein product: CASQTTGRTEAFF.

Notes on this clone: Additional DNA sequences in this sample encode the identical CDR3. The CDR3, as DNA: TGTGCCAGCAGCTTAGTTGGGACTAGCGGGAGCAATGAGCAGTTCTTC. This gives the protein CASSLVGTSGSNEQFF. The chain links TRBV7-2 to TRBJ2-1, with 14 positions matching TRBD2. CDR3 length: 16 amino acids. From germline, CDR1 is SGHTA and CDR2 FQGNSA. Trimming removed 1 base from V and 6 bases from J; junction bases left unmatched: 2.

The gene calls are TRBV28 and TRBJ2-1; TRBD1 agrees at 8 bases. Germline CDR1 MDHEN, CDR2 SYDVKM. The CDR3 has 15 residues. V shed 3 bases, J shed 4 bases, and the junction held 5 bases outside the gene matches. The CDR3 nucleotides read TGTGCCAGCAGTTTGCCGGGACAGGCGTACAATGAGCAGTTCTTC. Translating gives CASSLPGQAYNEQFF.